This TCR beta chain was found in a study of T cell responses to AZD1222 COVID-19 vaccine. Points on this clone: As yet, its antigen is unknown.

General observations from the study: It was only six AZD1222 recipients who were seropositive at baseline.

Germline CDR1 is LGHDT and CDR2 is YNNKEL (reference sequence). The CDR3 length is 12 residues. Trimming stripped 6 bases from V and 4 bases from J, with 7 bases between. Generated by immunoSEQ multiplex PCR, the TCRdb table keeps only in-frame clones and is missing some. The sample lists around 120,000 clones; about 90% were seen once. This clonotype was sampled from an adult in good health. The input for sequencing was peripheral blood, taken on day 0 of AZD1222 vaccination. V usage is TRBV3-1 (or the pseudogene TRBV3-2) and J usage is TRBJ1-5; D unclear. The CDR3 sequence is CASSYGNQPQHF. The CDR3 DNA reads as TGTGCCAGCAGTTACGGAAATCAGCCCCAGCATTTT.